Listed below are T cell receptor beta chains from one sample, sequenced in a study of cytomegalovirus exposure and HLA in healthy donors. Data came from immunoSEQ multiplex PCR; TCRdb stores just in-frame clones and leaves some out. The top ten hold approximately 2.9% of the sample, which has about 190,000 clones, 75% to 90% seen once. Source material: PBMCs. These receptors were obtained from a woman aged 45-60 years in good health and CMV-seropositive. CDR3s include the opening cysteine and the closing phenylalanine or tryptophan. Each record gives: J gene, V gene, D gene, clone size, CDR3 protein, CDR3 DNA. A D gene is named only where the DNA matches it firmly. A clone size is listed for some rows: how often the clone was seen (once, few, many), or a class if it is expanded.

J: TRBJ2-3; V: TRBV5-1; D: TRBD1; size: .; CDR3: CASSPDRVADTQYF; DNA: TGCGCCAGCAGCCCAGACAGGGTCGCAGATACGCAGTATTTT
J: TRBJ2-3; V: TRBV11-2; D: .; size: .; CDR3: CASSLGGEGTDTQYF; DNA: TGTGCCAGCAGCTTGGGGGGAGAGGGCACAGATACGCAGTATTTT
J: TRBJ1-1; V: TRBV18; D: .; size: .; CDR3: CASSPPISGTEAFF; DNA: TGTGCCAGCTCACCACCGATTTCGGGGACTGAAGCTTTCTTT
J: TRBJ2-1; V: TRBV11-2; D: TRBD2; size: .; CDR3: CASSLGGIGTSNNEQFF; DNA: TGTGCCAGCAGCTTGGGGGGTATCGGGACTAGTAACAATGAGCAGTTCTTC
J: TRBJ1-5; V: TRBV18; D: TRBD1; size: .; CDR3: CASSPNPGQGVQPQHF; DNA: TGTGCCAGCTCACCGAATCCGGGACAGGGGGTTCAGCCCCAGCATTTT
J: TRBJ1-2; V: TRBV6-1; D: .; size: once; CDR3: CASTDTRASYGYTF; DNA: TGTGCCAGCACCGACACCCGCGCCAGCTATGGCTACACCTTC
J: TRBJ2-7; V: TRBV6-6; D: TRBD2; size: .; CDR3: CASSGGERGPYEQYF; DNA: TGTGCCAGCAGTGGGGGTGAGCGGGGGCCCTACGAGCAGTACTTC
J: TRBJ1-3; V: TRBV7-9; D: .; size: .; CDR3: CASSPGAGASGNTIYF; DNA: TGTGCCAGCAGCCCCGGGGCAGGGGCATCTGGAAACACCATATATTTT
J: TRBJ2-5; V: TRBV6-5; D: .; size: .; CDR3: CASRRTLQETQYF; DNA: TGTGCCAGCAGGCGGACTCTTCAAGAGACCCAGTACTTC
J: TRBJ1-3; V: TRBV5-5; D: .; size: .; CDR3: CASSASPGAGNTIYF; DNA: TGTGCCAGCAGCGCATCCCCCGGGGCTGGAAACACCATATATTTT
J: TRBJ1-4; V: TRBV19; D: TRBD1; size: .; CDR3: CASSPSRDSLSYEKLFF; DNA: TGTGCCAGTAGTCCCTCAAGGGACAGCTTAAGTTATGAAAAACTGTTTTTT
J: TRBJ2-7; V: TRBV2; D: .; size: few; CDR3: CASSVLVAYEQYF; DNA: TGTGCCAGCAGTGTACTGGTAGCCTACGAGCAGTACTTC